Listed below are T cell receptor beta chains from one sample, sequenced in a study of T cells in Graves' hyperthyroidism and ophthalmopathy. MiXCR, run by TCRdb on the multiplex PCR reads, gives a single entry per CDR3 protein. Of almost 500,000 distinct CDR3 sequences listed, 22% were seen once; the top ten hold 45% to 55%. Material for sequencing was blood. The receptors were gathered from a woman in her sixties or seventies with Graves' ophthalmopathy. CDR3s include the opening cysteine and the closing phenylalanine or tryptophan. The order of the fields is clone size, V gene, D gene, J gene, CDR3 DNA, CDR3 protein. A D gene is named only where the DNA matches it firmly. Clone size is shown for a subset of rows, as once, few, many or a class of expanded clone.

once,TRBV20-1,NA,TRBJ2-7,TGCAGTGCTTGGCGGAGCTCCTACGAGCAGTACTTC,CSAWRSSYEQYF
NA,TRBV9,NA,TRBJ2-1,TGTGCCAGCAGCGCCCAGGGCGGGTTTGAGCAGTTCTTC,CASSAQGGFEQFF
NA,TRBV6-1,TRBD1,TRBJ2-2,TGTGCCAGCAGCCCGGGACAGGGATCCGGCGGGGAGCTGTTTTTT,CASSPGQGSGGELFF
NA,TRBV10-3,TRBD2,TRBJ2-3,TGTGCCACCACCAGACTAGCGGGACAGAACACAGATACGCAGTATTTT,CATTRLAGQNTDTQYF
NA,TRBV20-1,TRBD2,TRBJ2-3,TGCAGTGCTGCCGGACTAGCGGAGCGGTCGGATACGCAGTATTTT,CSAAGLAERSDTQYF
NA,TRBV5-1,NA,TRBJ2-7,TGCGCCAGCAGCTTGTATGGGGGCGGCTTCGAGCAGTACTTC,CASSLYGGGFEQYF
few,TRBV14,NA,TRBJ1-1,TGTGCCAGCAGCCATGTCGACCGAAAAGCTTTCTTT,CASSHVDRKAFF
once,TRBV4-1,NA,TRBJ2-7,TGCGCCAGCAGCCAAGGTTTACTCGCATCCTACGAGCAGTACTTC,CASSQGLLASYEQYF
many,TRBV19,TRBD1,TRBJ1-6,TGTGCCAGTACTTCATCTGGACAGGGGGCGAGATCACCCCTCCACTTT,CASTSSGQGARSPLHF
many,TRBV11-3,TRBD1,TRBJ1-1,TGTGCCAGCAGCAAACGGTCCGGACAGGGGGCAGAAGCTTTCTTT,CASSKRSGQGAEAFF
few,TRBV3-1,NA,TRBJ2-3,TGTGCCAGCAGCCAGGGACCCCGGGGAGCGGGAGATACGCAGTATTTT,CASSQGPRGAGDTQYF
NA,TRBV3-1,NA,TRBJ1-2,TGTGCCAGCAGCCGACAGAATGGCTACACCTTC,CASSRQNGYTF
NA,TRBV5-1,TRBD1,TRBJ2-3,TGCGCCAGCAGCCCCGACAGGGGGGTAATCGATACGCAGTATTTT,CASSPDRGVIDTQYF
NA,TRBV5-4,NA,TRBJ2-1,TGTGCCAGCAGCTTGGAGAGGGCGCGGGGCAATGAGCAGTTCTTC,CASSLERARGNEQFF
many,TRBV28,TRBD2,TRBJ2-7,TGTGCCAGCAGTCCTCCGGGACTAGCGGGAGGCGAGCAGTACTTC,CASSPPGLAGGEQYF
few,TRBV27,NA,TRBJ2-5,TGTGCCAGCAGTTTGAGGGGAGTAGAGACCCAGTACTTC,CASSLRGVETQYF
many,TRBV7-2,TRBD1,TRBJ1-6,TGTGCCAGCAGCGCGGGACAGGGCGGTTCACCCCTCCACTTT,CASSAGQGGSPLHF
NA,TRBV3-1,NA,TRBJ1-1,TGTGCCAGCAGCCAAGGAGCCGGGACACAGAAGAACACTGAAGCTTTCTTT,CASSQGAGTQKNTEAFF
many,TRBV11-2,NA,TRBJ2-3,TGTGCCAGCAGCTTAGGAGCCCTCATTAGCACAGATACGCAGTATTTT,CASSLGALISTDTQYF
many,TRBV2,NA,TRBJ1-1,TGTGCCAGCAGTGAAGCGCTGGGGGCACGCACTGAAGCTTTCTTT,CASSEALGARTEAFF
many,TRBV12-3/TRBV12-4,NA,TRBJ2-7,TGTGCCAGCAGTTTGACCGGCAACTACGAGCAGTACTTC,CASSLTGNYEQYF
NA,TRBV20-1,TRBD1,TRBJ2-7,TGCAGTGCCCCGGGACAGCTCTACGAGCAGTACTTC,CSAPGQLYEQYF
NA,TRBV12-3/TRBV12-4,NA,TRBJ2-1,TGTGCCAGCACCCCAAGTCCTGGCCCGCAGTTCTTC,CASTPSPGPQFF
NA,TRBV19,TRBD1,TRBJ1-2,TGTGCCAGTAGGGACAGGGGAAGTAGCTATGGCTACACCTTC,CASRDRGSSYGYTF
NA,TRBV6-1,NA,TRBJ1-5,TGTGCCAGTCGCGGGGTTATGGTGGCGAGCAATCAGCCCCAGCATTTT,CASRGVMVASNQPQHF
NA,TRBV3-1,TRBD2,TRBJ2-7,TGTGCCAGCAGCCGCGGACTAGCGGGAGGTTACGAGCAGTACTTC,CASSRGLAGGYEQYF
many,TRBV9,NA,TRBJ1-5,TGTGCCAGCAGCGTCTCGCCGAATAGCAATCAGCCCCAGCATTTT,CASSVSPNSNQPQHF
NA,TRBV20-1,NA,TRBJ2-7,TGCAGTGCTAGAGATCGAACAGGGAGCTCCTACGAGCAGTACTTC,CSARDRTGSSYEQYF
few,TRBV7-3,TRBD2,TRBJ2-1,TGTGCCAGCAGCCCACTAGCGGGATTTGACAATGAGCAGTTCTTC,CASSPLAGFDNEQFF
NA,TRBV5-1,TRBD1,TRBJ2-7,TGCGCCAGCAGTTTGGGACAGGTTGCACTCTACGAGCAGTACTTC,CASSLGQVALYEQYF
many,TRBV27,NA,TRBJ2-7,TGTGCCAGCAGTTTGGGGGCAGGGGTCGACGAGCAGTACTTC,CASSLGAGVDEQYF
few,TRBV29-1,NA,TRBJ2-7,TGCAGCGTTGAAGAAACAGCGGGCTCCTACGAGCAGTACTTC,CSVEETAGSYEQYF
many,TRBV6-2/TRBV6-3,NA,TRBJ2-2,TGTGCCAGCAGTTACTATCCCGGGGAGCTGTTTTTT,CASSYYPGELFF
few,TRBV10-3,NA,TRBJ2-7,TGTGCCATCGGGAGGACAGTAAGCGAGCAGTACTTC,CAIGRTVSEQYF
NA,TRBV29-1,NA,TRBJ2-5,TGCAGCGTTGGCCCACAAGAGACCCAGTACTTC,CSVGPQETQYF
NA,TRBV5-1,TRBD1,TRBJ1-1,TGCGCCAGCAGCTTGGAGACAGGGAGAAACACTGAAGCTTTCTTT,CASSLETGRNTEAFF
NA,TRBV5-1,TRBD1,TRBJ1-2,TGCGCCAGCAACTCCGGGACAGGGGCATATGGCTACACCTTC,CASNSGTGAYGYTF
NA,TRBV12-3/TRBV12-4,TRBD1,TRBJ2-7,TGTGCCAGCAGGGTGACAGGGGTTAGTGACGAGCAGTACTTC,CASRVTGVSDEQYF
NA,TRBV5-1,NA,TRBJ1-6,TGCGCCAGCAGCTTGACTAGATATTCACCCCTCCACTTT,CASSLTRYSPLHF
NA,TRBV19,NA,TRBJ1-2,TGTGCCAGTAGTATAGATCCTTGGGGAGGCGACTATGGCTACACCTTC,CASSIDPWGGDYGYTF
few,TRBV7-8,TRBD1,TRBJ2-7,TGTGCCAGCAGCTTAGGCAACGCTGGACAGGGAATGGGAGAGCAGTACTTC,CASSLGNAGQGMGEQYF
NA,TRBV30,TRBD1,TRBJ1-4,TGTGCCTGGAGTCCCGGGACAGGTAGTAATGAAAAACTGTTTTTT,CAWSPGTGSNEKLFF